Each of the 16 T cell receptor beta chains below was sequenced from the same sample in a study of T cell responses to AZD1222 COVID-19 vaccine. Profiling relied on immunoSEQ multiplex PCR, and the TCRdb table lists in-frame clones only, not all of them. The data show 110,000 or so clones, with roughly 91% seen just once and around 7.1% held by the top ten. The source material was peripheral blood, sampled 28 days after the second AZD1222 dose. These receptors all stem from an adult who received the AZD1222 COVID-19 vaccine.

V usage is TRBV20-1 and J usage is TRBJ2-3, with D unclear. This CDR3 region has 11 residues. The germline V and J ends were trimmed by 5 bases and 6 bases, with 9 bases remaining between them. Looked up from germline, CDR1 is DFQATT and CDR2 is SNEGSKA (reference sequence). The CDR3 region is CSAQKADTQYF. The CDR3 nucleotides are TGCAGTGCTCAAAAGGCCGATACGCAGTATTTT.

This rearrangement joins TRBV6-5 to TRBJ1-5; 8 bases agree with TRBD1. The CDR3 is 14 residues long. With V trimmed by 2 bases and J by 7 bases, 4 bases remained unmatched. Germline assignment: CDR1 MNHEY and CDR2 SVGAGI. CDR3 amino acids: CASSYQTGAQPQHF. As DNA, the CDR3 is TGTGCCAGCAGTTACCAGACAGGGGCCCAGCCCCAGCATTTT.

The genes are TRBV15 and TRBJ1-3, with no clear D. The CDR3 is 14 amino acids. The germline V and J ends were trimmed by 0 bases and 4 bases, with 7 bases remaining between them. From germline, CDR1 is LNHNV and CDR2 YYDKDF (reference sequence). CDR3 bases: TGTGCCACCAGCAGAGATCAGACCGGAAACACCATATATTTT. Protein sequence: CATSRDQTGNTIYF.

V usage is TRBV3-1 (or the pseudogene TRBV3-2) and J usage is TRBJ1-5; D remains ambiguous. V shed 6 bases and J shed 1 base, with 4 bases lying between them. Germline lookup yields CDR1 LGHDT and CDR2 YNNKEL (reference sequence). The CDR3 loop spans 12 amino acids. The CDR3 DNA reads TGTGCCAGCAGTAGAAGCAATCAGCCCCAGCATTTT. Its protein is CASSRSNQPQHF.

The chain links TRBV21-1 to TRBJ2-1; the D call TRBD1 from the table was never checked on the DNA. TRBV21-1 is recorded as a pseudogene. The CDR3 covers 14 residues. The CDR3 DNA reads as TGTGCCAGCAGCACACGACAGGGCTACAATGAGCAGTTCTTC. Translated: CASSTRQGYNEQFF.

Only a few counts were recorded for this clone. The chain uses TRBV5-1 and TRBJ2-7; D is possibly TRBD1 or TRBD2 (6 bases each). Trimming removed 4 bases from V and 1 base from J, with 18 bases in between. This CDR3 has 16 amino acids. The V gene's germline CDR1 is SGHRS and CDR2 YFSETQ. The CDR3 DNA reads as TGCGCCAGCAGCGAAAGCCATACGGGGGCGTCCTACGAGCAGTACTTC. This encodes CASSESHTGASYEQYF.

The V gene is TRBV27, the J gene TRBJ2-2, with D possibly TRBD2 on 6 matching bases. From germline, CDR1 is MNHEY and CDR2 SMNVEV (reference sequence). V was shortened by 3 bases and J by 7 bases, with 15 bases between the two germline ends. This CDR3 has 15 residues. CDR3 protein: CASSLLTRGIGELFF. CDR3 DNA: TGTGCCAGCAGTTTGTTGACACGGGGGATCGGGGAGCTGTTTTTT.

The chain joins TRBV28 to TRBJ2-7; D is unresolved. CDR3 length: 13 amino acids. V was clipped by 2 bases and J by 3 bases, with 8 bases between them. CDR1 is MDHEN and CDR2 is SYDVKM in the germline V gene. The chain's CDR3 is CASSLRHHYEQYF. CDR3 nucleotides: TGTGCCAGCAGTTTAAGGCACCACTACGAGCAGTACTTC.

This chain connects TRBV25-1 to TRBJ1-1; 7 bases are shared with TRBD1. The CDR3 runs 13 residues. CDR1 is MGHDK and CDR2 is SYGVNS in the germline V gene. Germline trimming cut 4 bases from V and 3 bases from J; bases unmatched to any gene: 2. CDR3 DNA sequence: TGTGCCAGCAGTGGGAGGGGGCACACTGAAGCTTTCTTT. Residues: CASSGRGHTEAFF.

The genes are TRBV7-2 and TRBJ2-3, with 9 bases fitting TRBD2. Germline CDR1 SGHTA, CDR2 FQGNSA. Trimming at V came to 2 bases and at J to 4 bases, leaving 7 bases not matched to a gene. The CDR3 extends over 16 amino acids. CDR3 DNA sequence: TGTGCCAGCAGCTTACGGGTAGCGGGAGTTGCAGATACGCAGTATTTT. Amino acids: CASSLRVAGVADTQYF. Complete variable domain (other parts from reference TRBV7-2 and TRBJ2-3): GAGVSQSPSNKVTEKGKDVELRCDPISGHTALYWYRQSLGQGLEFLIYFQGNSAPDKSGLPSDRFSAERTGGSVSTLTIQRTQQEDSAVYLCASSLRVAGVADTQYFGPGTRLTVL.

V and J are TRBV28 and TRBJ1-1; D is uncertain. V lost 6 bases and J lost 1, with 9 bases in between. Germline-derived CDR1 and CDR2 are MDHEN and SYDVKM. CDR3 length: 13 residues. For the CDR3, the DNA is TGTGCCAGCAGGTGGACGGCGAACACTGAAGCTTTCTTT. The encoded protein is CASRWTANTEAFF.

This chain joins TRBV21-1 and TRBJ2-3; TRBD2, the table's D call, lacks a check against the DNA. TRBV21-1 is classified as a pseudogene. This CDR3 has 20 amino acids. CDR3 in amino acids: CASSKDGLAGHEASTDTQYF. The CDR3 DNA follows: TGTGCCAGCAGCAAAGATGGCCTAGCGGGGCACGAAGCTAGCACAGATACGCAGTATTTT.

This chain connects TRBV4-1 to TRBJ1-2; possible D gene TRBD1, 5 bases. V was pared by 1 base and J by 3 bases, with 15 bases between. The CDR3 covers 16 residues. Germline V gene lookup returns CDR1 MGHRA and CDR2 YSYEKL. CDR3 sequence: CASSQGRWDGDYGYTF. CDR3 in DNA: TGCGCCAGCAGCCAAGGCAGGTGGGACGGCGACTATGGCTACACCTTC.

CDR3 in DNA: TGTGCCTGGAGTGTGTCCACGAGGAAGGGCTACGAGCAGTACTTC. It codes for CAWSVSTRKGYEQYF. This chain connects TRBV30 to TRBJ2-7; D is undetermined. CDR1 GTSNPN and CDR2 SVGIG come from the germline V gene (reference sequence). V dropped 0 bases and J dropped 3 bases, with 15 bases sitting between them. The CDR3 extends over 15 amino acids.

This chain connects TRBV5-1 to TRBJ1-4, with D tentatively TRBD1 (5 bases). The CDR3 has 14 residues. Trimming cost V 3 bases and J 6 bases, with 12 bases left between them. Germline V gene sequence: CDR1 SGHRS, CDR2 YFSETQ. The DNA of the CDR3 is TGCGCCAGCAGCTCAAGGGGTGACGATGAAAAACTGTTTTTT. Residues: CASSSRGDDEKLFF.

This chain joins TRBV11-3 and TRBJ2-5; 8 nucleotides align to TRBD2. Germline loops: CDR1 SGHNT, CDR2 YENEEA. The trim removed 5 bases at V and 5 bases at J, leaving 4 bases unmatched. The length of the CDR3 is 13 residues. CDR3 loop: CASSKTSVETQYF. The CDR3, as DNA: TGTGCCAGCAGCAAGACTAGCGTGGAGACCCAGTACTTC. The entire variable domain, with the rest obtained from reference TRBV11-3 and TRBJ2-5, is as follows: EAGVVQSPRYKIIEKKQPVAFWCNPISGHNTLYWYLQNLGQGPELLIRYENEEAVDDSQLPKDRFSAERLKGVDSTLKIQPAELGDSAVYLCASSKTSVETQYFGPGTRLLVL.